A selection of T cell receptor beta chains follows, all from one sample in a study of cytomegalovirus exposure and HLA in healthy donors. Measured with immunoSEQ multiplex PCR; TCRdb has only the in-frame clones, and not every one. The sample gives around 110,000 clones, approximately 85% of which show up once; roughly 1.6% is in the top ten. Sequencing was performed on PBMCs. The receptors derive from a man in his forties or fifties in good health and CMV-seronegative. Both conserved end residues are part of each CDR3. A D gene is named only where the DNA matches it firmly. Size is omitted from some rows. Given values are once, few, many or a class for expanded clones.

j_gene | v_gene | abundance | d_gene | CDR3aa | CDR3nt
TRBJ1-1 | TRBV28 | few | . | CASIPRPTTVEAFF | TGTGCCAGCATACCAAGACCCACGACAGTTGAAGCTTTCTTT
TRBJ1-4 | TRBV10-3 | . | . | CAISAAGADEKLFF | TGTGCCATCAGTGCCGCAGGGGCCGATGAAAAACTGTTTTTT
TRBJ2-7 | TRBV7-2 | few | TRBD1 | CASSRQGTFGEQYF | TGTGCCAGCAGCAGACAGGGGACATTTGGCGAGCAGTACTTC
TRBJ2-3 | TRBV2 | few | TRBD2 | CASSSFLAGTDTQYF | TGTGCCAGCAGTTCCTTTCTAGCGGGCACAGATACGCAGTATTTT
TRBJ1-6 | TRBV19 | once | . | CASRSPTGTPLHF | TGTGCCAGTAGGTCGCCCACCGGGACACCCCTCCACTTT
TRBJ1-6 | TRBV5-1 | . | . | CASSLGVGQGYSPLHF | TGCGCCAGCAGCTTGGGTGTGGGGCAGGGATATTCACCCCTCCACTTT
TRBJ1-5 | TRBV2 | . | TRBD1 | CASRDRLIPNQPQHF | TGTGCCAGCAGGGACAGGTTGATACCCAATCAGCCCCAGCATTTT
TRBJ1-2 | TRBV10-3 | . | TRBD1 | CAISDRGYYGYTF | TGTGCCATCAGCGACAGGGGATACTATGGCTACACCTTC
TRBJ2-2 | TRBV2 | . | TRBD2 | CASSAPVAGGPGELFF | TGTGCCAGCAGTGCCCCTGTCGCGGGGGGGCCCGGGGAGCTGTTTTTT
TRBJ2-2 | TRBV5-1 | . | TRBD2 | CASSSGTKTGELFF | TGCGCCAGCAGCTCCGGGACTAAAACCGGGGAGCTGTTTTTT
TRBJ1-1 | TRBV6-1 | . | . | CASSGAGGAFF | TGTGCCAGCAGTGGCGCCGGTGGAGCTTTCTTT
TRBJ1-4 | TRBV19 | . | . | CASSIPGTNEKLFF | TGTGCCAGTAGTATTCCGGGGACTAATGAAAAACTGTTTTTT
TRBJ1-6 | TRBV27 | once | . | CASSLWPFSPLHF | TGTGCCAGCAGTTTATGGCCCTTTTCACCCCTCCACTTT
TRBJ2-7 | TRBV5-4 | . | . | CASSSPSYEQYF | TGTGCCAGCAGCTCTCCCTCCTACGAGCAGTACTTC
TRBJ2-2 | TRBV2 | . | TRBD2 | CASRGEGHGELFF | TGTGCCAGCCGAGGGGAGGGGCACGGGGAGCTGTTTTTT
TRBJ1-1 | TRBV7-6 | . | . | CASESLGGTEAFF | TGTGCCAGCGAAAGTTTGGGAGGGACTGAAGCTTTCTTT
TRBJ1-2 | TRBV7-9 | . | . | CSSSPLPGYGYTF | TGTTCCAGCAGCCCTCTCCCGGGATATGGCTACACCTTC
TRBJ1-3 | TRBV4-1 | . | . | CASSHASGLASGNTIYF | TGCGCCAGCAGCCATGCGTCGGGTCTCGCCTCTGGAAACACCATATATTTT
TRBJ2-6 | TRBV29-1 | . | TRBD1 | CSVVGTGTGANVLTF | TGCAGCGTTGTAGGGACAGGGACTGGGGCCAACGTCCTGACTTTC
TRBJ2-1 | TRBV5-1 | . | TRBD1 | CASSLDDRGYNEQFF | TGCGCCAGCAGCTTGGACGACAGGGGGTACAATGAGCAGTTCTTC
TRBJ2-2 | TRBV10-3 | once | . | CAISVRDFSTGGELFF | TGTGCCATCAGTGTTAGGGACTTCTCAACGGGCGGGGAGCTGTTTTTT
TRBJ1-3 | TRBV6-1 | . | TRBD1 | CASSPLAQGANTIYF | TGTGCCAGCAGTCCCCTAGCACAGGGGGCAAACACCATATATTTT
TRBJ2-3 | TRBV5-1 | . | TRBD2 | CASKPGGGAYTQYF | TGCGCCAGCAAACCCGGCGGGGGGGCATATACGCAGTATTTT
TRBJ1-1 | TRBV5-1 | . | TRBD1 | CASRPQGITEAFF | TGCGCCAGCAGGCCACAGGGGATCACTGAAGCTTTCTTT
TRBJ2-2 | TRBV4-1 | . | . | CASSQWWDPRGNGELFF | TGCGCCAGCAGCCAATGGTGGGATCCAAGGGGAAACGGGGAGCTGTTTTTT
TRBJ1-5 | TRBV6-6 | . | . | CASCDRGVSNQPQHF | TGTGCCAGCTGTGATCGGGGGGTGAGCAATCAGCCCCAGCATTTT
TRBJ2-1 | TRBV7-9 | . | TRBD2 | CASSLAGTSEPNEQFF | TGTGCCAGCAGCTTAGCGGGAACTAGCGAACCCAATGAGCAGTTCTTC
TRBJ1-1 | TRBV5-1 | . | . | CASRKTGNSLGTEAFF | TGCGCCAGCAGGAAAACAGGGAATAGTCTGGGCACTGAAGCTTTCTTT
TRBJ2-5 | TRBV5-1 | . | . | CASSTQGFQETQYF | TGCGCCAGCTCCACACAGGGCTTCCAAGAGACCCAGTACTTC
TRBJ2-7 | TRBV7-2 | . | . | CASSAARGGEQYF | TGTGCCAGCAGCGCGGCTCGGGGAGGTGAGCAGTACTTC
TRBJ1-5 | TRBV25-1 | . | . | CASSESGQPQHF | TGTGCCAGCAGTGAATCAGGGCAGCCCCAGCATTTT
TRBJ1-4 | TRBV25-1 | . | . | CASSESDKRWEKLFF | TGTGCCAGCAGTGAATCGGACAAGAGGTGGGAAAAACTGTTTTTT
TRBJ1-2 | TRBV28 | . | TRBD1 | CASSPPGTVYGYTF | TGTGCCAGCAGTCCTCCCGGGACAGTCTATGGCTACACCTTC
TRBJ2-5 | TRBV29-1 | . | TRBD2 | CSLRKIARGAETQYF | TGCAGCCTCAGAAAGATAGCGCGGGGGGCAGAGACCCAGTACTTC
TRBJ1-2 | TRBV27 | . | TRBD1 | CASSWETGANYGYTF | TGTGCCAGCAGTTGGGAGACAGGGGCTAACTATGGCTACACCTTC
TRBJ2-1 | TRBV11-2 | . | . | CASSPLWRRNNEQFF | TGTGCCAGCAGCCCGTTATGGCGGCGGAACAATGAGCAGTTCTTC
TRBJ1-1 | TRBV6-5 | . | TRBD1 | CASSYSRAMTGREAFF | TGTGCCAGCAGTTACTCGAGGGCAATGACAGGGAGAGAAGCTTTCTTT
TRBJ1-4 | TRBV19 | . | . | CASSIKGGDEKLFF | TGTGCCAGTAGTATCAAAGGGGGAGACGAAAAACTGTTTTTT
TRBJ1-2 | TRBV28 | . | TRBD1 | CASISFAGGQYAGYTF | TGTGCCAGCATTTCTTTCGCAGGGGGGCAATATGCTGGCTACACCTTC
TRBJ1-2 | TRBV5-1 | . | . | CASSSDATNYGYTF | TGCGCCAGCAGCAGCGACGCCACTAACTATGGCTACACCTTC
TRBJ1-5 | TRBV6-5 | . | TRBD1 | CASSRTGVGQPQHF | TGTGCCAGCAGCCGGACAGGGGTGGGACAGCCCCAGCATTTT